The 21 T cell receptor beta chains below were found in one sample sequenced in a study of vaccination effects on CD4 cells after COVID-19. Before any sequencing was done, the ViraFEST assay used viral peptide pools to expand antigen-specific CD4+ T cells. With roughly nine days of culture completed, CD4+ T cells were isolated. All vaccine recipients tested negative for nucleocapsid antibodies and had never contracted SARS-CoV-2 infection. These receptors lack a known antigen. TCRdb keeps only in-frame clones here, not all; method: immunoSEQ multiplex PCR. The table records tens of thousands of clones, roughly 82% of them present only once. The source was CD4+ T cells from PBMCs cultured with HCoV-NL63 spike peptides, collected before COVID-19 vaccination. Receptor source: a human donor who received a COVID-19 vaccine.

The sample holds one count of this clone. DNA for the CDR3: TGTGCCACCAGTGTTGGGGGGGCGGACAATGAGCAGTTCTTC. Translating it yields CATSVGGADNEQFF. This chain uses TRBV24-1 with TRBJ2-1, with D perhaps TRBD2 (7 bases). Germline V gene sequence: CDR1 KGHDR, CDR2 SFDVKD. Deletions cut 5 bases from V and 5 bases from J, with 12 bases between. This CDR3 is 14 amino acids long.

This chain joins TRBV7-9 and TRBJ1-4; 11 positions agree with TRBD1. Germline V lookup: CDR1 SEHNR, CDR2 FQNEAQ (reference sequence). CDR3 size: 14 residues. V was pared by 5 bases and J by 7 bases, with 3 bases of the junction left unmatched. Here the CDR3 reads CASSLGQGGEKLFF. The CDR3 region has the DNA TGTGCCAGCAGCCTGGGACAGGGGGGTGAAAAACTGTTTTTT.

The gene calls are TRBV7-9 and TRBJ2-3; no firm D call. The CDR3 totals 12 residues. CDR1 SEHNR and CDR2 FQNEAQ come from the germline V gene (reference sequence). Trimming stripped 2 bases from V and 6 bases from J, with 6 bases between. CDR3 nucleotides: TGTGCCAGCAGCTTATCAGTGGATACGCAGTATTTT. This translates into CASSLSVDTQYF. The variable domain in full, with the rest retrieved from reference TRBV7-9 and TRBJ2-3, is DTGVSQNPRHKITKRGQNVTFRCDPISEHNRLYWYRQTLGQGPEFLTYFQNEAQLEKSRLLSDRFSAERPKGSFSTLEIQRTEQGDSAMYLCASSLSVDTQYFGPGTRLTVL.

This chain joins TRBV19 and TRBJ2-5, with D possibly matching TRBD1 (5 bases). Germline CDR1 LNHDA, CDR2 SQIVND (reference sequence). The CDR3 sequence is 14 residues long. Trimming cost V 1 base and J 2 bases, with 8 bases left between them. CDR3 DNA sequence: TGTGCCAGTAGTATAGGACAGATTCAAGAGACCCAGTACTTC. The encoded protein is CASSIGQIQETQYF.

The chain recombines TRBV5-1 with TRBJ1-1; D remains ambiguous. CDR1 and CDR2 from the germline V gene are SGHRS and YFSETQ. V shed 0 bases and J shed 3 bases, with 12 bases lying between them. The CDR3 spans 15 residues. The CDR3 bases are TGCGCCAGCAGCTTGGTAACGGGTTTGGACACTGAAGCTTTCTTT. Protein sequence: CASSLVTGLDTEAFF.

This clone appeared a single time. The rearrangement joins TRBV19 to TRBJ1-6, with no clear D. The germline V and J ends were trimmed by 3 bases and 7 bases, with 7 bases remaining between them. CDR1 LNHDA and CDR2 SQIVND come from the germline V gene (reference sequence). The CDR3 runs to 13 residues. The CDR3 region is CASSILLNSPLHF. The CDR3 coding sequence is TGTGCCAGTAGTATCCTCCTAAATTCACCCCTCCACTTT.

This rearrangement joins TRBV5-5 to TRBJ2-3, with 7 bases identical to TRBD1. This CDR3 is 16 amino acids long. Germline loops: CDR1 SGHKS, CDR2 YYEKEE (reference sequence). V lost 4 bases, J lost 4 bases, and 12 bases stayed unmatched. The CDR3 sequence is CASSMDSRGFADTQYF. The CDR3 DNA reads TGTGCCAGCAGCATGGACTCCAGGGGGTTCGCAGATACGCAGTATTTT.

V is TRBV10-1 and J is TRBJ2-3; D is undetermined. The CDR3 has 18 residues. Germline V lookup: CDR1 WNHNN, CDR2 SYGVQD (reference sequence). The ends were cut back, 0 bases at V and 2 bases at J, with 18 bases in the middle. CDR3 sequence (DNA): TGCGCCAGCAGTGAGTCTAAAGGTTTACGGGTCCTCACAGATACGCAGTATTTT. Translated, it gives CASSESKGLRVLTDTQYF.

The CDR3 region has the DNA TGTGCCAGCAGTGACAGGGTCCAAGAGACCCAGTACTTC. It specifies CASSDRVQETQYF. The chain couples TRBV6-2 or TRBV6-3 to TRBJ2-5, with 7 positions matching TRBD1. The V and J ends lost 5 bases and 1 base, in that order; junction bases with no gene match: 1. The CDR3 covers 13 residues. Germline loops: CDR1 MNHEY, CDR2 SVGEGT.

The V call is TRBV4-1, the J call TRBJ1-5; D is uncertain. The CDR3 contains 15 residues. Germline V gene sequence: CDR1 MGHRA, CDR2 YSYEKL. Trimming stripped 3 bases from V and 0 bases from J, with 9 bases between. In DNA, the CDR3 is TGCGCCAGCAGCCACACGGATGATAGCAATCAGCCCCAGCATTTT. Its translation is CASSHTDDSNQPQHF.

This chain uses TRBV24-1 with TRBJ2-3, with 10 bases aligning to TRBD2. Per germline, CDR1 KGHDR and CDR2 SFDVKD. This CDR3 region has 18 residues. Trimming cost V 2 bases and J 7 bases; bases outside gene matches: 14. CDR3 sequence reads: CATSDSGVLAGGINTQYF. Here the CDR3 DNA reads TGTGCCACCAGTGATTCTGGTGTCTTAGCGGGGGGTATAAATACGCAGTATTTT.

This sequence joins TRBV7-6 and TRBJ1-6, with D possibly TRBD1 on 5 matching bases. This CDR3 has 19 residues. In germline, CDR1 is SGHVS, CDR2 FNYEAQ. V lost 5 bases and J 2 bases, leaving 22 bases between the germline ends. CDR3 loop: CASSMTLSVRGTYNSPLHF. DNA of the CDR3: TGTGCCAGCAGCATGACATTGTCCGTACGGGGGACCTATAATTCACCCCTCCACTTT.

J is TRBJ2-5 and V is TRBV19, with D tentatively TRBD1 (6 bases). CDR3 length: 14 amino acids. Trimming took off 4 bases at V and 4 bases at J, with 13 bases between the two ends. Per germline, CDR1 LNHDA and CDR2 SQIVND (reference sequence). The CDR3 DNA follows: TGTGCCAGTAGTAGTGTGCAGGGGCTAGAGACCCAGTACTTC. This encodes CASSSVQGLETQYF.

The count of this clone is one. The chain recombines TRBV6-5 with TRBJ2-3; 10 bases match TRBD1. This CDR3 contains 15 residues. The V and J ends lost 5 bases and 6 bases, in that order; junction bases with no gene match: 8. Per germline, CDR1 MNHEY and CDR2 SVGAGI. This CDR3 reads CASSNTRTGGDTQYF. CDR3 bases: TGTGCCAGCAGTAACACCCGGACAGGGGGGGATACGCAGTATTTT.

This chain's CDR3 is CSASRVLADTQYF. CDR3 DNA sequence: TGCAGTGCTAGTAGGGTCCTTGCGGATACGCAGTATTTT. The gene calls are TRBV20-1 and TRBJ2-3, with D hard to call. V was pared by 3 bases and J by 6 bases, with 13 bases between. Germline V CDR1 and CDR2: DFQATT, SNEGSKA (reference sequence). The CDR3 totals 13 residues.

J is TRBJ1-5 and V is TRBV19, with D uncertain. This CDR3 contains 15 residues. CDR1 and CDR2 from the germline V gene are LNHDA and SQIVND (reference sequence). V was trimmed by 7 bases and J by 1 base, leaving 14 bases between them. The CDR3 nucleotides read TGTGCCAGTAAGGCACTGCTTATGAGCAATCAGCCCCAGCATTTT. Translating gives CASKALLMSNQPQHF.

V usage is TRBV6-5 and J usage is TRBJ2-3, with TRBD2 matching over 8 bases. The germline V gene encodes CDR1 MNHEY and CDR2 SVGAGI. The CDR3 has 16 residues. Trimming at V came to 4 bases and at J to 1 base, leaving 7 bases not matched to a gene. The CDR3 nucleotides are TGTGCCAGCAGTTCACCCGGGGGGGTTGGCACAGATACGCAGTATTTT. It encodes CASSSPGGVGTDTQYF.

Only a few counts were recorded for this clone. This chain joins TRBV7-2 and TRBJ2-3; D remains ambiguous. The CDR3 covers 14 residues. Germline V CDR1 and CDR2: SGHTA, FQGNSA. V lost 2 bases and J lost 2, with 8 bases in between. CDR3 bases: TGTGCCAGCAGCTTATTGGGCGTCACAGATACGCAGTATTTT. Amino acid sequence: CASSLLGVTDTQYF.

The V call is TRBV6-1, the J call TRBJ2-7; TRBD1 matches at 9 bases. With 3 bases clipped from V and 1 base from J, the junction kept 4 bases outside the gene matches. CDR1 and CDR2 from the germline V gene are MNHNS and SASEGT. The CDR3 runs to 15 residues. The CDR3 bases are TGTGCCAGCAGTGAGAGACAGGGGGTTTCCTACGAGCAGTACGTC. This codes for CASSERQGVSYEQYV.

The chain carries TRBV5-1 and TRBJ2-5, with D possibly TRBD1 on 6 matching bases. The CDR3 is 14 residues long. V lost 0 bases to trimming and J lost 4 bases, with 10 bases between them. Germline CDR1 and CDR2: SGHRS and YFSETQ. CDR3 sequence reads: CASSLAVGAETQYF. In nucleotides, the CDR3 is TGCGCCAGCAGCTTGGCGGTGGGGGCAGAGACCCAGTACTTC.

The chain joins TRBV7-8 to TRBJ2-5; the D gene could be TRBD1 or TRBD2 (5 bases each). The germline CDR1 and CDR2 sequences are SGHVS and FQNEAQ. V lost 5 bases and J lost 0, with 7 bases in between. The CDR3 is made up of 13 amino acids. CDR3 DNA sequence: TGTGCCAGCAGCCCGGGACACCAAGAGACCCAGTACTTC. The encoded protein is CASSPGHQETQYF.